The 4 T cell receptor beta chains below come from one sample, sequenced in a study of blood T cell repertoires in COVID-19. The table came from immunoSEQ multiplex PCR; TCRdb's copy has only in-frame clones and leaves some out. Of around 100,000 clones listed, under 90% are singletons. The sample taken for sequencing was peripheral blood. Every receptor here comes from a human donor in a cohort sampled during active COVID-19.

The chain couples TRBV4-1 to TRBJ2-7; 10 nucleotides match TRBD2. The CDR3 is 15 residues long. Germline CDR1 MGHRA, CDR2 YSYEKL. The ends lost 2 bases at V and 6 bases at J; junction bases unmatched: 7. The CDR3 reads CASSQQAGGLREQYF. In DNA form, the CDR3 reads TGCGCCAGCAGCCAACAAGCGGGAGGGCTCCGCGAGCAGTACTTC.

This chain connects TRBV19 to TRBJ1-5, with D unresolved. Trimming cost V 3 bases and J 1 base, with 10 bases left between them. This CDR3 has 15 amino acids. Germline V gene sequence: CDR1 LNHDA, CDR2 SQIVND (reference sequence). CDR3 region: CASSMIRQSNQPQHF. CDR3 bases: TGTGCCAGTAGTATGATCAGGCAGAGCAATCAGCCCCAGCATTTT.

This chain joins TRBV18 and TRBJ2-3; D not resolved. The CDR3 has 14 residues. Trimming left V 6 bases short and J 7 bases short, with 17 bases between. Germline V gives CDR1 KGHSH, CDR2 LQKENI. CDR3 sequence reads: CASSPAGWLNTQYF. Written as DNA, the CDR3 is TGTGCCAGCTCCCCCGCAGGATGGCTAAATACGCAGTATTTT.

This clone showed up just a few times. CDR3 DNA sequence: TGTGCCAGCAGCTCATCGGGACAGGGGGCTGGGAACACCTTC. As protein: CASSSSGQGAGNTF. This chain links TRBV7-9 with TRBJ1-2; 12 positions match TRBD1. The junction had 9 bases not matched to a gene; V was cut back by 4 bases and J by 12 bases. CDR1 and CDR2 from the germline V gene are SEHNR and FQNEAQ (reference sequence). The CDR3 extends over 14 amino acids. Complete variable domain (other parts from reference TRBV7-9 and TRBJ1-2): DTGVSQNPRHKITKRGQNVTFRCDPISEHNRLYWYRQTLGQGPEFLTYFQNEAQLEKSRLLSDRFSAERPKGSFSTLEIQRTEQGDSAMYLCASSSSGQGAGNTFGSGTRLTVV.